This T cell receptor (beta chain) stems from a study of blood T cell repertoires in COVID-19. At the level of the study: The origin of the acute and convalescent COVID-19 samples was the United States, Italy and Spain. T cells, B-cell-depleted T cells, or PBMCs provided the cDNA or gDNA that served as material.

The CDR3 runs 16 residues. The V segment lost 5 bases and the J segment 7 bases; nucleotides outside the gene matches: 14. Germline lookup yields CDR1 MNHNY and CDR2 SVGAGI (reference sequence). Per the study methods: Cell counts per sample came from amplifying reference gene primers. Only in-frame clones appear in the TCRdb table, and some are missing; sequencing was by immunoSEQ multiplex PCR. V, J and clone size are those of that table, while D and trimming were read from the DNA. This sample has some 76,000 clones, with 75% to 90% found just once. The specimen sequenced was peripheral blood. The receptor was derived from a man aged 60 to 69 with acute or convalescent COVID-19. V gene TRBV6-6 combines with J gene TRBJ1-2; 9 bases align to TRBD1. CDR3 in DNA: TGTGCCAGCAGTGTACCCGTAGGACAGGGGATTCTTGGCTACACCTTC. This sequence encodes CASSVPVGQGILGYTF.